The next 23 T cell receptor beta chains were all read from a single sample in a study of a mutant IDH1 vaccine in newly diagnosed glioma. Some clones are missing from TCRdb's copy, which holds only in-frame ones; the method was immunoSEQ multiplex PCR. The sample carries some 50,000 clones, 65% recorded once. Time point described: week 47, end of study. In every dose of vaccine, 300 ug of mutant IDH1 20-mer peptide was given alongside topical imiquimod. These receptors have no identified antigens. The specimen was peripheral blood mononuclear cells (PBMCs), collected from a glioma patient whose treatment included an IDH1 peptide vaccine. The receptor source for this set is a man aged 35-49 years with glioma. Some clones in this sample may be carry-over from other donors' samples.

The rearrangement links TRBV27 to TRBJ2-7; D unresolved. The ends were cut back, 4 bases at V and 0 bases at J, with 4 bases in the middle. The CDR3 consists of 12 residues. The germline CDR1 and CDR2 sequences are MNHEY and SMNVEV (reference sequence). The CDR3: CASSSLSYEQYF. The CDR3 DNA is TGTGCCAGCAGTTCCCTCTCCTACGAGCAGTACTTC.

The chain carries TRBV21-1 and TRBJ1-1; the table's D call, TRBD1, has no DNA check behind it. TRBV21-1 is marked as a pseudogene. CDR3 length: 17 amino acids. CDR3 nucleotide sequence: TGTGCCAGCAGCAAAGAAGGGGGGGACAGGTTGAACACTGAAGCTTTCTTT. Translated: CASSKEGGDRLNTEAFF.

The chain recombines TRBV5-8 with TRBJ2-7; D gene uncertain. The V gene's germline CDR1 is SGHTS and CDR2 YDEGEE. V gave up 0 bases and J gave up 2 bases, with 9 bases separating them. There are 14 residues in the CDR3. CDR3 sequence: CASSLEKPPYEQYF. The DNA for the CDR3 is TGTGCCAGCAGCTTGGAAAAACCCCCCTACGAGCAGTACTTC.

V and J are TRBV5-6 and TRBJ2-7, with TRBD1 matching 10 bases. Unmatched junction bases numbered 11, after V lost 4 bases and J lost 4 bases. This CDR3 has 16 amino acids. Germline-derived CDR1 and CDR2 are SGHDT and YYEEEE. The CDR3 reads CASSHRGTGATYEQYF. The CDR3 coding sequence is TGTGCCAGCAGCCATCGGGGGACAGGGGCTACTTACGAGCAGTACTTC. Variable domain in full (rest from reference TRBV5-6 and TRBJ2-7): DAGVTQSPTHLIKTRGQQVTLRCSPKSGHDTVSWYQQALGQGPQFIFQYYEEEERQRGNFPDRFSGHQFPNYSSELNVNALLLGDSALYLCASSHRGTGATYEQYFGPGTRLTVT.

The chain couples TRBV27 to TRBJ1-2; 7 bases are shared with TRBD1. The trim removed 5 bases at V and 8 bases at J, leaving 8 bases unmatched. The CDR3 runs 13 residues. The germline CDR1 and CDR2 sequences are MNHEY and SMNVEV (reference sequence). The CDR3 DNA follows: TGTGCCAGCAGTCGAAGGGGGCTTGAAGGCTACACCTTC. Its translation is CASSRRGLEGYTF.

The rearrangement uses TRBV6-6 and TRBJ1-2; D uncertain. The V and J ends lost 0 bases and 5 bases respectively, with 10 bases between them. The V gene's germline CDR1 is MNHNY and CDR2 SVGAGI (reference sequence). This CDR3 has 14 amino acids. CDR3 DNA: TGTGCCAGCAGTTACTCGTTAAGGGAATATGGCTACACCTTC. Protein: CASSYSLREYGYTF.

V usage is TRBV18 and J usage is TRBJ2-5; D is undetermined. The V and J ends lost 3 bases and 5 bases respectively, with 7 bases between them. This CDR3 is 12 amino acids long. The germline V gene encodes CDR1 KGHSH and CDR2 LQKENI. This chain's CDR3 is CASSPTLETQYF. CDR3 in DNA: TGTGCCAGCTCACCTACCCTGGAGACCCAGTACTTC.

This clone has more than one count but fewer than ten. The V call is TRBV19, the J call TRBJ1-5; possible D gene TRBD1, 5 bases. Looked up from germline, CDR1 is LNHDA and CDR2 is SQIVND (reference sequence). V was pared by 0 bases and J by 4 bases, with 10 bases between. The CDR3 totals 15 residues. Here the CDR3 DNA reads TGTGCCAGTAGTATAGACGGGGCTGGGAATCAGCCCCAGCATTTT. Protein sequence: CASSIDGAGNQPQHF. The whole variable domain, filled in from reference TRBV19 and TRBJ1-5, reads DGGITQSPKYLFRKEGQNVTLSCEQNLNHDAMYWYRQDPGQGLRLIYYSQIVNDFQKGDIAEGYSVSREKKESFPLTVTSAQKNPTAFYLCASSIDGAGNQPQHFGDGTRLSIL.

Only a few counts were recorded for this clone. The chain's CDR3 is CASSQTSVGIYEQYF. The DNA for the CDR3 is TGTGCCAGCAGCCAAACTAGCGTCGGTATCTACGAGCAGTACTTC. The chain couples TRBV4-2 to TRBJ2-7, with 7 positions matching TRBD2. Germline-derived CDR1 and CDR2 are LGHNA and YNFKEQ. With 2 bases clipped from V and 3 bases from J, the junction kept 7 bases outside the gene matches. This CDR3 has 15 residues.

This chain connects TRBV2 to TRBJ1-2; D is possibly TRBD1 (6 bases). V shed 4 bases and J shed 4 bases, with 13 bases lying between them. This CDR3 is built from 14 residues. Germline V CDR1 and CDR2: SNHLY, FYNNEI. The CDR3, as DNA: TGTGCCAGCAGTGGCAGGGGCGGATTCTATGGCTACACCTTC. It is translated as CASSGRGGFYGYTF. Based on the CDR3 plus reference TRBV2 and TRBJ1-2, the full variable domain is EPEVTQTPSHQVTQMGQEVILRCVPISNHLYFYWYRQILGQKVEFLVSFYNNEISEKSEIFDDQFSVERPDGSNFTLKIRSTKLEDSAMYFCASSGRGGFYGYTFGSGTRLTVV.

This clone was counted between two and nine times. V gene TRBV5-6 combines with J gene TRBJ2-2, with D unclear. From germline, CDR1 is SGHDT and CDR2 YYEEEE. The CDR3 is 15 amino acids. With 4 bases removed from V and 10 bases from J, the gap between germline ends came to 20 bases. The CDR3 sequence: CASSLPGRSLMELFF. CDR3 sequence (DNA): TGTGCCAGCAGCCTACCCGGACGAAGCTTGATGGAGCTGTTTTTT. Variable domain in full (rest from reference TRBV5-6 and TRBJ2-2): DAGVTQSPTHLIKTRGQQVTLRCSPKSGHDTVSWYQQALGQGPQFIFQYYEEEERQRGNFPDRFSGHQFPNYSSELNVNALLLGDSALYLCASSLPGRSLMELFFGEGSRLTVL.

The chain employs TRBV23-1 and TRBJ2-3; 10 positions agree with TRBD2. TRBV23-1 counts as an open reading frame of uncertain function. V was pared by 0 bases and J by 5 bases, with 11 bases of the junction left unmatched. The CDR3 consists of 18 residues. CDR3 nucleotides: TGCGCCAGCAGTCAATCCTCCCATCAGCGGGGGGGCAAAGATACGCAGTATTTT. Translated: CASSQSSHQRGGKDTQYF.

This clone was observed a single time. In nucleotides, the CDR3 is TGTGCCAGTAGTATAGCGAGGGGGCCGAGCTATGGCTACACCTTC. It codes for CASSIARGPSYGYTF. V is TRBV19 and J is TRBJ1-2, with TRBD1 matching 7 bases. There are 15 residues in the CDR3. V lost 1 base to trimming and J lost 4 bases; unmatched junction nucleotides: 6. Per germline, CDR1 LNHDA and CDR2 SQIVND (reference sequence).

This rearrangement joins TRBV19 to TRBJ2-3, with 11 bases aligning to TRBD2. V lost 4 bases, J lost 6 bases, and 3 bases stayed unmatched. This CDR3 comprises 14 residues. Germline V gene lookup returns CDR1 LNHDA and CDR2 SQIVND (reference sequence). The CDR3 sequence: CASSTSGGSDTQYF. The CDR3 DNA is TGTGCCAGTAGTACTAGCGGGGGGTCTGATACGCAGTATTTT.

This chain joins TRBV29-1 and TRBJ1-1; D unresolved. The CDR3 totals 10 residues. Deletions cut 4 bases from V and 3 bases from J, with 3 bases between. Germline values: CDR1 SQVTM, CDR2 ANQGSEA. The CDR3 DNA reads TGCAGCGTTGCGGACACTGAAGCTTTCTTT. It yields the protein CSVADTEAFF.

This clone has just one count. V gene TRBV7-9 combines with J gene TRBJ2-1, with D maybe TRBD2 (5 bases). Germline CDR1 is SEHNR and CDR2 is FQNEAQ (reference sequence). This CDR3 region has 14 residues. Trimming took 4 bases from V and 11 from J, leaving 18 bases between them. The CDR3 protein is CASSSPRGLPKQFF. The CDR3 nucleotides are TGTGCCAGCAGCTCACCCCGGGGATTGCCCAAGCAGTTCTTC.

This chain uses TRBV19 with TRBJ2-5; perhaps TRBD2 as D (6 bases). In germline, CDR1 is LNHDA, CDR2 SQIVND (reference sequence). The CDR3 runs 13 residues. Deletions cut 5 bases from V and 4 bases from J, with 11 bases between. CDR3 in amino acids: CASSSVSGETQYF. CDR3 sequence (DNA): TGTGCCAGTAGTTCGGTTAGCGGAGAGACCCAGTACTTC.

CDR3 nucleotide sequence: TGCGCCAGCAGCCAAGCTGGCGGGGGAAACACCATATATTTT. Its translation is CASSQAGGGNTIYF. V usage is TRBV4-1 and J usage is TRBJ1-3; D call uncertain. V dropped 1 base and J dropped 4 bases, with 8 bases sitting between them. The germline V gene has CDR1 MGHRA and CDR2 YSYEKL. There are 14 residues in the CDR3.

This rearrangement joins TRBV6-5 to TRBJ1-2; D may be TRBD1 (5 bases). This CDR3 contains 15 residues. Germline V gene lookup returns CDR1 MNHEY and CDR2 SVGAGI. Deletions cut 6 bases from V and 3 bases from J, with 17 bases between. The CDR3 spells CASSSRTPGDYGYTF. In nucleotides, the CDR3 is TGTGCCAGCAGCAGTAGGACACCGGGGGACTATGGCTACACCTTC.

This chain links TRBV19 with TRBJ1-1, with D maybe TRBD1 (6 bases). V was shortened by 7 bases and J by 3 bases, with 27 bases between the two germline ends. The CDR3 length is 18 residues. Germline CDR1 is LNHDA and CDR2 is SQIVND (reference sequence). The CDR3, as DNA: TGTGCCAGTACCCGAGGGGGGGTACAGGGAAATCAGCACACTGAAGCTTTCTTT. Its protein is CASTRGGVQGNQHTEAFF.

This CDR3 is CASSIGGGRRTDTQYF. DNA for the CDR3: TGTGCCAGCAGCATCGGCGGGGGCCGGAGGACAGATACGCAGTATTTT. The chain carries TRBV9 and TRBJ2-3, with D tentatively TRBD2 (7 bases). Germline CDR1 reads SGDLS; CDR2 reads YYNGEE. This CDR3 has 16 amino acids. With 4 bases removed from V and 3 bases from J, the gap between germline ends came to 18 bases.

The V and J genes are TRBV6-6 and TRBJ1-2, with D unresolved. The germline V gene encodes CDR1 MNHNY and CDR2 SVGAGI (reference sequence). Trimming left V 2 bases short and J 8 bases short, with 12 bases between. The CDR3 has 13 amino acids. The CDR3 is CASSYRRDGGYTF. CDR3 DNA: TGTGCCAGCAGTTACAGGAGGGATGGGGGCTACACCTTC.

The chain has TRBV5-4 and TRBJ2-1; D remains unclear. V was shortened by 2 bases and J by 8 bases, with 8 bases between the two germline ends. This CDR3 comprises 12 residues. CDR1 is SGHNT, CDR2 YYREEE, per germline (reference sequence). CDR3 coding DNA: TGTGCCAGCAGCTTTCGGCTGGATGAGCAGTTCTTC. This encodes CASSFRLDEQFF.